Sequencing of this T cell receptor beta chain was carried out in a study of response to subunit inactivated influenza vaccine. General observations from the study: Researchers suggested that each seasonal influenza vaccination recruits few new T cells.

V lost 6 bases, J lost 0 bases, and 11 bases lay in between. The CDR3 covers 14 residues. TCRdb passed the RT-PCR reads through MiXCR, listing each CDR3 protein once. The sample carries roughly 500,000 distinct CDR3 sequences, 25% recorded once. There are a few counts of this clonotype. The antigen is unknown. This TCR came from a man aged 50-59 years who received an inactivated influenza vaccine. The chain recombines TRBV12-3 or TRBV12-4 with TRBJ2-5; D unclear. Specimen: CD4+ T cells sorted from PBMCs, collected more than 4 days after vaccination. CDR3 sequence reads: CASSPAVYQETQYF. As DNA, the CDR3 is TGTGCCAGCAGCCCAGCAGTTTACCAAGAGACCCAGTACTTC.